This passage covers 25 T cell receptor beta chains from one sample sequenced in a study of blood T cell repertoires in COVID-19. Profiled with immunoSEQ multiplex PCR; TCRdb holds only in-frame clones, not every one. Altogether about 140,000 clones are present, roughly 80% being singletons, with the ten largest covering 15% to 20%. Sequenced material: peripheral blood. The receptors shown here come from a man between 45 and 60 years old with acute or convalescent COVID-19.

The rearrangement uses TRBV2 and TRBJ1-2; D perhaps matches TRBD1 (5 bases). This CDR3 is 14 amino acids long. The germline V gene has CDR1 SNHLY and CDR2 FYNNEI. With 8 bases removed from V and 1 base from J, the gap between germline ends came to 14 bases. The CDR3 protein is CASSAGTDNYGYTF. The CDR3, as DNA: TGTGCCAGCTCTGCCGGGACTGATAACTATGGCTACACCTTC. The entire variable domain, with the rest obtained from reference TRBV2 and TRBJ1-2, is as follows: EPEVTQTPSHQVTQMGQEVILRCVPISNHLYFYWYRQILGQKVEFLVSFYNNEISEKSEIFDDQFSVERPDGSNFTLKIRSTKLEDSAMYFCASSAGTDNYGYTFGSGTRLTVV.

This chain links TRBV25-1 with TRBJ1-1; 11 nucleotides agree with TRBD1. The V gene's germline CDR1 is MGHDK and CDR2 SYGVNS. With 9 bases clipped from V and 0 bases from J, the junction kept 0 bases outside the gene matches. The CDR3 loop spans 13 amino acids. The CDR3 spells CARDRGLNTEAFF. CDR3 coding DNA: TGTGCCAGGGACAGGGGGCTGAACACTGAAGCTTTCTTT.

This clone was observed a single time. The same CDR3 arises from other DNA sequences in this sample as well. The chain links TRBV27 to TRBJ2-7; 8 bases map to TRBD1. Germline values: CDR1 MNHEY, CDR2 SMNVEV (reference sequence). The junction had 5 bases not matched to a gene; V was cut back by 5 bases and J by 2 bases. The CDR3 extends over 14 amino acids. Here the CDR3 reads CASSPGQGPYEQYF. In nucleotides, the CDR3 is TGTGCCAGCAGTCCCGGACAGGGACCCTACGAGCAGTACTTC.

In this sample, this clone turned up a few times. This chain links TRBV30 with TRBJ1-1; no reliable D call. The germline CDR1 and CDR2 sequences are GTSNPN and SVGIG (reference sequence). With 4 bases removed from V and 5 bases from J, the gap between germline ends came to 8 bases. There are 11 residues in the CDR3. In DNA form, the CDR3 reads TGTGCCTGGAAATGGGAGACTGAAGCTTTCTTT. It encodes CAWKWETEAFF.

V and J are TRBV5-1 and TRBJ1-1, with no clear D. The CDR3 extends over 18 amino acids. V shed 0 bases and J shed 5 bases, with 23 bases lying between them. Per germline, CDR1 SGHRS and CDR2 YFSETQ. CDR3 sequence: CASSLAETGGYGRTEAFF. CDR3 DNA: TGCGCCAGCAGCTTGGCTGAGACGGGTGGGTACGGTCGGACTGAAGCTTTCTTT.

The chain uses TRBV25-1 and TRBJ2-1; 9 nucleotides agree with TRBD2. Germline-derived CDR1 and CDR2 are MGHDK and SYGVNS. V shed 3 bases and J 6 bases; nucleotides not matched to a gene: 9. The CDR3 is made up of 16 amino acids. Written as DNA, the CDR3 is TGTGCCAGCAGTGACCCTAGCGGGGCGGCTATCAATGAGCAGTTCTTC. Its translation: CASSDPSGAAINEQFF.

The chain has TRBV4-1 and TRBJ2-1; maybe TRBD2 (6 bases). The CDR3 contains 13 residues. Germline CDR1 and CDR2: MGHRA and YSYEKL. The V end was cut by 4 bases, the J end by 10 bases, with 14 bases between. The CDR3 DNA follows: TGCGCCAGCAGCCGCGTTCTAGCGTACGAGCAGTTCTTC. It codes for CASSRVLAYEQFF.

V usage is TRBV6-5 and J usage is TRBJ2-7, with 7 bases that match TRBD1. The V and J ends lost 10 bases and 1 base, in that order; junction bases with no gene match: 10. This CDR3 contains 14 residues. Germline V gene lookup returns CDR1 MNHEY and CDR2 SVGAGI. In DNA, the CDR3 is TGTGCCACCTCAGGGAAGGGGGCATCCTACGAGCAGTACTTC. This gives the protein CATSGKGASYEQYF.

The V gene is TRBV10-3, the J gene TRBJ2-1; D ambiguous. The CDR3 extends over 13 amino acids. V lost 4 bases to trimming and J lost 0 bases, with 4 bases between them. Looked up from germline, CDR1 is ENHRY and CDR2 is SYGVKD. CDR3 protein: CAISAISYNEQFF. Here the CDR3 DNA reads TGTGCCATCAGTGCTATCTCCTACAATGAGCAGTTCTTC.

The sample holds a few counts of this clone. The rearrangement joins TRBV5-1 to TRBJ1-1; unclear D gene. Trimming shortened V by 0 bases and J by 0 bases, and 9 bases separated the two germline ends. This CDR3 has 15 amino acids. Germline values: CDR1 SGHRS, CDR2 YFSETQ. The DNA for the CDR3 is TGCGCCAGCAGCTTGGGCGGCCGTATGAACACTGAAGCTTTCTTT. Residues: CASSLGGRMNTEAFF. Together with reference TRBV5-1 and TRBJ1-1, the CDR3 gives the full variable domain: KAGVTQTPRYLIKTRGQQVTLSCSPISGHRSVSWYQQTPGQGLQFLFEYFSETQRNKGNFPGRFSGRQFSNSRSEMNVSTLELGDSALYLCASSLGGRMNTEAFFGQGTRLTVV.

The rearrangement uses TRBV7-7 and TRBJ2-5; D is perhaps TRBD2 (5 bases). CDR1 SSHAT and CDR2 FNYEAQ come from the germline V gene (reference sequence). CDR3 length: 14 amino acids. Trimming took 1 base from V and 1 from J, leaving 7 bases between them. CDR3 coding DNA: TGTGCCAGCAGCTTAGGCAGCGGCCAAGAGACCCAGTACTTC. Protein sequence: CASSLGSGQETQYF.

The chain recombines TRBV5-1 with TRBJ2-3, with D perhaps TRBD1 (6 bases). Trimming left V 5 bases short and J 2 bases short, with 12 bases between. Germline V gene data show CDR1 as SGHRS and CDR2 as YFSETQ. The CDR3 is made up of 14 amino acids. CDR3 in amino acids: CASSLQGDTDTQYF. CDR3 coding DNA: TGCGCCAGCAGTTTACAGGGCGACACAGATACGCAGTATTTT.

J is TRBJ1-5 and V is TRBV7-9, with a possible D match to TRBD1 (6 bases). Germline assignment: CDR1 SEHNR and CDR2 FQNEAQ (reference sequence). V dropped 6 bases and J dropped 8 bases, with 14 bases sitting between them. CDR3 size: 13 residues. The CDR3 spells CASSPTGTEPQHF. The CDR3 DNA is TGTGCCAGCAGTCCAACAGGGACGGAGCCCCAGCATTTT.

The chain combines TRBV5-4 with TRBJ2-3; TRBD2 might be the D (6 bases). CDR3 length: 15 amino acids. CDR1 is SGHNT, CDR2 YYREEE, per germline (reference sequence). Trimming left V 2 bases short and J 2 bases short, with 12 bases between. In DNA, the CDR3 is TGTGCCAGCAGCTTCCGGGGGAGCACCACAGATACGCAGTATTTT. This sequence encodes CASSFRGSTTDTQYF.

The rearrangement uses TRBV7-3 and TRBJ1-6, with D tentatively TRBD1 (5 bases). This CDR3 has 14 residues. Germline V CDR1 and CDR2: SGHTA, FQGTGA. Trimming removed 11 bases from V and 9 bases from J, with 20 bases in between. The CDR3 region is CAVGAGLLSSPLHF. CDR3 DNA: TGTGCCGTCGGGGCAGGACTATTAAGTTCACCCCTCCACTTT. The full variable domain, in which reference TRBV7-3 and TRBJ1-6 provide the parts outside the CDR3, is GAGVSQTPSNKVTEKGKYVELRCDPISGHTALYWYRQSLGQGPEFLIYFQGTGAADDSGLPNDRFFAVRPEGSVSTLKIQRTERGDSAVYLCAVGAGLLSSPLHFGNGTRLTVT.

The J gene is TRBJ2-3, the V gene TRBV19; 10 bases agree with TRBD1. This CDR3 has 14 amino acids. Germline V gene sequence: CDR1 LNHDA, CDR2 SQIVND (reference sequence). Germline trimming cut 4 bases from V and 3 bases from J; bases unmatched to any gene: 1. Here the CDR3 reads CASSTDRGTDTQYF. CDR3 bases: TGTGCCAGTAGTACGGACAGGGGGACAGATACGCAGTATTTT. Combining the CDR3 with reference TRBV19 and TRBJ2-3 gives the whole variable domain DGGITQSPKYLFRKEGQNVTLSCEQNLNHDAMYWYRQDPGQGLRLIYYSQIVNDFQKGDIAEGYSVSREKKESFPLTVTSAQKNPTAFYLCASSTDRGTDTQYFGPGTRLTVL.

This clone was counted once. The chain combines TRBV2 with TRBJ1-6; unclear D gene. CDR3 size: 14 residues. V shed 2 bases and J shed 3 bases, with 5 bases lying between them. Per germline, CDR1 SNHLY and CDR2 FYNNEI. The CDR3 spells CASSESGYNSPLHF. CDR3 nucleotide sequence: TGTGCCAGCAGTGAATCGGGCTATAATTCACCCCTCCACTTT.

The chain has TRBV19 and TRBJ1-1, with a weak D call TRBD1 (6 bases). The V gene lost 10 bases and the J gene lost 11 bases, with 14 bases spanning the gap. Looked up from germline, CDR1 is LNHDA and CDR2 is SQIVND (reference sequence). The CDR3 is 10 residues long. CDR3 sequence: CATYRERAFF. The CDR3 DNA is TGTGCCACCTACAGGGAGCGCGCTTTCTTT. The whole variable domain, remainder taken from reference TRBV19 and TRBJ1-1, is DGGITQSPKYLFRKEGQNVTLSCEQNLNHDAMYWYRQDPGQGLRLIYYSQIVNDFQKGDIAEGYSVSREKKESFPLTVTSAQKNPTAFYLCATYRERAFFGQGTRLTVV.

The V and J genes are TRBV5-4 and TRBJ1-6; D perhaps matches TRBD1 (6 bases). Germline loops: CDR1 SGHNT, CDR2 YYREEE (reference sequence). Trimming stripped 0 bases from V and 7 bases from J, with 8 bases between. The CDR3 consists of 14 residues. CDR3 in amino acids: CASSLEGGNSPLHF. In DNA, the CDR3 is TGTGCCAGCAGCTTGGAAGGGGGAAATTCACCCCTCCACTTT.

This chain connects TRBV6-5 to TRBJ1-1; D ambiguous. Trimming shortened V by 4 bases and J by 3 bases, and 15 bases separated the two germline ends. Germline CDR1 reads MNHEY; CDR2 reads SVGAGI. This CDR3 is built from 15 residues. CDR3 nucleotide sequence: TGTGCCAGCAGTTTCAATGCTGGGAGGGACACTGAAGCTTTCTTT. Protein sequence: CASSFNAGRDTEAFF.

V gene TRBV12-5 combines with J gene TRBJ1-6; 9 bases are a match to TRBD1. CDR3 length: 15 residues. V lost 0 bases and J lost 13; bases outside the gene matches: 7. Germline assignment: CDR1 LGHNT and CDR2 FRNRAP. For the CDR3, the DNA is TGTGCTAGTGGTTTGGTGCCGGGACAGGGACAGCCCCTCCACTTT. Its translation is CASGLVPGQGQPLHF.

CDR3 in amino acids: CASSEVGLSTDTQYF. The CDR3 DNA reads as TGTGCCAGCAGCGAGGTTGGACTTAGCACAGATACGCAGTATTTT. This chain links TRBV5-6 with TRBJ2-3, with a tentative D call TRBD2 (5 bases). This CDR3 comprises 15 residues. CDR1 is SGHDT and CDR2 is YYEEEE in the germline V gene. V dropped 4 bases and J dropped 0 bases, with 12 bases sitting between them.

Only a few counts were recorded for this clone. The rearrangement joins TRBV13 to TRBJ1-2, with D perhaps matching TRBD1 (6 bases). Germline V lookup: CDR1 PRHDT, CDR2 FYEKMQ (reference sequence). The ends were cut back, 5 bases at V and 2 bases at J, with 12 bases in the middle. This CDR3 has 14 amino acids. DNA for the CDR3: TGTGCCAGCAGCCGCCGTACAGGGAACTATGGCTACACCTTC. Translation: CASSRRTGNYGYTF. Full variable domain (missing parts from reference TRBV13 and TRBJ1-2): AAGVIQSPRHLIKEKRETATLKCYPIPRHDTVYWYQQGPGQDPQFLISFYEKMQSDKGSIPDRFSAQQFSDYHSELNMSSLELGDSALYFCASSRRTGNYGYTFGSGTRLTVV.

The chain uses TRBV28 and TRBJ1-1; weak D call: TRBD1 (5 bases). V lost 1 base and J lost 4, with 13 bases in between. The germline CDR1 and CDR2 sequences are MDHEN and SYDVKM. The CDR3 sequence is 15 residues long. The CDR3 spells CASSLFRVVSTEAFF. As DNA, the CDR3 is TGTGCCAGCAGTTTATTCAGGGTGGTGAGCACTGAAGCTTTCTTT.

The CDR3: CASSPPGQPGNTIYF. CDR3 nucleotides: TGTGCCAGCAGCCCTCCGGGACAGCCTGGAAACACCATATATTTT. V is TRBV3-1 (or the pseudogene TRBV3-2) and J is TRBJ1-3; 7 bases align to TRBD1. V shed 4 bases and J 2 bases; nucleotides not matched to a gene: 5. This CDR3 is 15 amino acids long. Germline V CDR1 and CDR2: LGHDT, YNNKEL (reference sequence).